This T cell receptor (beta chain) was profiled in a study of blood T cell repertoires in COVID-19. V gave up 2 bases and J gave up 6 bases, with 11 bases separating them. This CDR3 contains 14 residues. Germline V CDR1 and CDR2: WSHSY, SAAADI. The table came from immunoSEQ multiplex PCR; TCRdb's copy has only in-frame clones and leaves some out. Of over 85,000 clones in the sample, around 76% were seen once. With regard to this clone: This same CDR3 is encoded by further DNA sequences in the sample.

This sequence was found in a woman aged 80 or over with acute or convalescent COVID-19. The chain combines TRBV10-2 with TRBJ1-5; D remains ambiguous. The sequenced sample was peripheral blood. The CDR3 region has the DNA TGCGCCAGCAGTGAGGTTGGGGAGGGTCAGCCCCAGCATTTT. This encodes CASSEVGEGQPQHF.